The clone carrying this T cell receptor beta chain occurred a few times. Generated by immunoSEQ multiplex PCR, the TCRdb table keeps only in-frame clones and is missing some. Found here are 80,000 to 95,000 clones, 75% of them singletons; the top ten hold 4% to 5%. The record originates from a study of blood T cell repertoires in COVID-19. Study details: The study drew acute and convalescent COVID-19 samples from the United States, Italy and Spain. T cells, B-cell-depleted T cells, or PBMCs supplied cDNA or gDNA.

Between the trimmed V and J ends, which lost 0 bases and 7 bases, there was a span of 10 bases. The CDR3 loop spans 13 amino acids. Per the germline V gene, CDR1 is SGHRS and CDR2 is YFSETQ. The sample consisted of peripheral blood. The chain uses TRBV5-1 and TRBJ1-2; the D gene is possibly TRBD1 (6 bases). The clonotype comes from a woman aged 45 to 65 with acute or convalescent COVID-19. CDR3 region: CASSLGQGTGYTF. The DNA of the CDR3 is TGCGCCAGCAGCTTGGGCCAGGGGACTGGCTACACCTTC. Full variable domain (missing parts from reference TRBV5-1 and TRBJ1-2): KAGVTQTPRYLIKTRGQQVTLSCSPISGHRSVSWYQQTPGQGLQFLFEYFSETQRNKGNFPGRFSGRQFSNSRSEMNVSTLELGDSALYLCASSLGQGTGYTFGSGTRLTVV.